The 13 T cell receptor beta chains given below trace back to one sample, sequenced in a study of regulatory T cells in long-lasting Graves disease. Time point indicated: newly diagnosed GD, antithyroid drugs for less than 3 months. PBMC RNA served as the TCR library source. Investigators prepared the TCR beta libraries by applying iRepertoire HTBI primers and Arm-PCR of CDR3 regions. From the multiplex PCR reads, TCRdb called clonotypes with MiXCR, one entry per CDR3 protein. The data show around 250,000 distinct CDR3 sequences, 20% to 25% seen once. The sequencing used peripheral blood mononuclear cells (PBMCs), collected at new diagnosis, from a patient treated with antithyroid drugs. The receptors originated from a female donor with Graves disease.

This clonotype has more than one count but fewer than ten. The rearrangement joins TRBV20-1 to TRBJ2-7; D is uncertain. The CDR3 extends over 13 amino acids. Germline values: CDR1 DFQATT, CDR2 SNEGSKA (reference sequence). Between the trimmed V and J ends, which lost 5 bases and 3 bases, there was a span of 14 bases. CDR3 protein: CSAVSVADYEQYF. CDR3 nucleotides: TGCAGTGCTGTCTCGGTGGCCGACTACGAGCAGTACTTC.

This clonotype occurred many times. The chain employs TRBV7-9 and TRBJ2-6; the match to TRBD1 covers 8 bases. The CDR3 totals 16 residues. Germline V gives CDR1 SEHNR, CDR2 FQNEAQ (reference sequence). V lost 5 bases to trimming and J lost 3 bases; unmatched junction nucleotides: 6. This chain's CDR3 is CASSPTGVVGANVLTF. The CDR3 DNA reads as TGTGCCAGCAGCCCGACAGGGGTGGTTGGGGCCAACGTCCTGACTTTC.

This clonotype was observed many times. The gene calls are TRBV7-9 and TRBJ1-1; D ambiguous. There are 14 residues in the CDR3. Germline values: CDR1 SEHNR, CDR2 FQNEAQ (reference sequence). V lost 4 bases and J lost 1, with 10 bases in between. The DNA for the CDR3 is TGTGCCAGCAGCTCCCAGGTTTCGAACACTGAAGCTTTCTTT. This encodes CASSSQVSNTEAFF.

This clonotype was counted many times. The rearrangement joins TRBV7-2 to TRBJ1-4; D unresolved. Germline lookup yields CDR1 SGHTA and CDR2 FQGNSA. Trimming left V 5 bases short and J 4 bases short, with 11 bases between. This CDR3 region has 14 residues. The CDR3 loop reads CASSRLTRNEKLFF. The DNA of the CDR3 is TGTGCCAGCAGCCGCCTCACCCGTAATGAAAAACTGTTTTTT.

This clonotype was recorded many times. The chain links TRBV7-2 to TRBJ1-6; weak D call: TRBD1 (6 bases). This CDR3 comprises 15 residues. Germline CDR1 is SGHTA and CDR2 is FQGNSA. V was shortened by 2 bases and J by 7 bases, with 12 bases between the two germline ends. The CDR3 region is CASSLRQGTNSPLHF. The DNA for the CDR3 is TGTGCCAGCAGCTTACGGCAGGGGACAAATTCACCCCTCCACTTT.

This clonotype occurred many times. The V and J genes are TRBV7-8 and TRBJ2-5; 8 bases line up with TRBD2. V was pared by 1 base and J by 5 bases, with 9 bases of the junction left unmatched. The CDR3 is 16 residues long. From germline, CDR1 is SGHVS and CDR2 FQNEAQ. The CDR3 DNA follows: TGTGCCAGCAGCTTAGGAGGCGGGGGGTCGCGTGAGACCCAGTACTTC. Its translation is CASSLGGGGSRETQYF.

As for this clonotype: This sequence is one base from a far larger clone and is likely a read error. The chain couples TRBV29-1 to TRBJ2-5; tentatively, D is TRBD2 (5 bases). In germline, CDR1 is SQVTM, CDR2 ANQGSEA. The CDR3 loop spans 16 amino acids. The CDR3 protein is CSVDCRPATSYNERFF. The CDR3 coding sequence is TGCAGCGTTGATTGCCGGCCGGCCACTTCCTACAATGAGCGGTTCTTC.

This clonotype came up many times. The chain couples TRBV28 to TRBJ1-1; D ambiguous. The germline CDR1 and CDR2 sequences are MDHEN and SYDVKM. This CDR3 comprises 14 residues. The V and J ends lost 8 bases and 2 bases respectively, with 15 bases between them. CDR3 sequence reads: CASPPAGRNTEAFF. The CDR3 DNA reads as TGTGCCAGCCCCCCCGCTGGGAGAAACACTGAAGCTTTCTTT.

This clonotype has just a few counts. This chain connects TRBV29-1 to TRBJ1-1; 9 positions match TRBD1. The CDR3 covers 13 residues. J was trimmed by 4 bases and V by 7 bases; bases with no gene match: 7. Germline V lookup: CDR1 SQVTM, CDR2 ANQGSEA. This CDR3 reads CSARTGEGTEAFF. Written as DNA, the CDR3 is TGCAGCGCTCGGACAGGGGAAGGCACTGAAGCTTTCTTT.

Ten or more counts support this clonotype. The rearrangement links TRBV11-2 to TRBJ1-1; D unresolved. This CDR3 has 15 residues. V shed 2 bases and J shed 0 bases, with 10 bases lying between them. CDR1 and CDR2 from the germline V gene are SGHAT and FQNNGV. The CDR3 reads CASSLWAEMNTEAFF. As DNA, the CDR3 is TGTGCCAGCAGCTTATGGGCAGAGATGAACACTGAAGCTTTCTTT.

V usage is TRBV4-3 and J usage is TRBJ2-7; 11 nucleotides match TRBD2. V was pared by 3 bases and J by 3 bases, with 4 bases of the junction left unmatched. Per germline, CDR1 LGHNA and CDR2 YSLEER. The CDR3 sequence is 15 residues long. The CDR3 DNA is TGCGCCAGCAGCCACGGGACTAGCGGATACTACGAGCAGTACTTC. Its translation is CASSHGTSGYYEQYF.

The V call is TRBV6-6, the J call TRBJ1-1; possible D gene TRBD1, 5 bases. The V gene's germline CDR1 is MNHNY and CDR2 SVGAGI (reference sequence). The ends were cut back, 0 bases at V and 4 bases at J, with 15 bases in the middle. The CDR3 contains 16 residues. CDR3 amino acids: CASSYSIGGDRTEAFF. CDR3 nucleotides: TGTGCCAGCAGTTACTCGATTGGGGGGGATCGCACTGAAGCTTTCTTT.

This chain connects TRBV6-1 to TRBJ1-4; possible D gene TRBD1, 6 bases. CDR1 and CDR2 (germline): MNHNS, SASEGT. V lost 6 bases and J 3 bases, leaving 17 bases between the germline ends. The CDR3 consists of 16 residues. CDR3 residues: CASRRGGRGANEKLFF. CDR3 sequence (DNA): TGTGCCAGCAGGCGGGGGGGGCGGGGGGCTAATGAAAAACTGTTTTTT.